This TCR beta chain comes out of a study of Tregs in tolerant kidney transplant recipients. Clones were read by immunoSEQ multiplex PCR, and TCRdb kept only the in-frame ones, dropping some. The sample includes about 8,300 clones, just under 35% of them seen just once. FACS sorting followed an approximately 6-day coculture of CFSE-labeled recipient PBMCs with irradiated graft donor PBMCs. Germline CDR1 and CDR2: MNHNY and SVGAGI (reference sequence). CDR3 length: 14 residues. The V end lost 6 bases, the J end lost 0 bases, and 12 bases lay between the germline ends. Notes on this clone: As yet, its antigen is unknown.

The specimen comprised CD8+ T cells from blood cultured with allogeneic cells, sampled before the transplant. The chain employs TRBV6-6 and TRBJ2-7; perhaps TRBD1 as D (6 bases). The receptor comes from a human patient who received a combined kidney and bone marrow transplant. CDR3 sequence (DNA): TGTGCCAGCAGGGGACACCCAGACTCCTACGAGCAGTACTTC. It yields the protein CASRGHPDSYEQYF.